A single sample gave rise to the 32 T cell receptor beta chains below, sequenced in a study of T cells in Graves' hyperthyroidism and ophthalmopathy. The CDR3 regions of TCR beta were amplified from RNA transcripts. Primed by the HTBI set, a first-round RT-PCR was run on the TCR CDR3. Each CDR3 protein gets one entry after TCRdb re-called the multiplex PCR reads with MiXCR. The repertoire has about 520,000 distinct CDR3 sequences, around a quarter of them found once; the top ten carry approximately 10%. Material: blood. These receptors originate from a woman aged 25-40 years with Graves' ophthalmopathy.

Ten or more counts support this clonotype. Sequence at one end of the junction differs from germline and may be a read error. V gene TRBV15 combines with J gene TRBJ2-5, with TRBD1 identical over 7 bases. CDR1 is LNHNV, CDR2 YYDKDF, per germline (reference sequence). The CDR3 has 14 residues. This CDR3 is CATRRGTEQETQYF. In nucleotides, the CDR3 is TGTGCCACCCGCAGAGGGACAGAACAAGAGACCCAGTACTTC. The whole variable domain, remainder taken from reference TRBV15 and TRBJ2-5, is DAMVIQNPRYQVTQFGKPVTLSCSQTLNHNVMYWYQQKSSQAPKLLFHYYDKDFNNEADTPDNFQSRRPNTSFCFLDIRSPGLGDTAMYLCATRRGTEQETQYFGPGTRLLVL.

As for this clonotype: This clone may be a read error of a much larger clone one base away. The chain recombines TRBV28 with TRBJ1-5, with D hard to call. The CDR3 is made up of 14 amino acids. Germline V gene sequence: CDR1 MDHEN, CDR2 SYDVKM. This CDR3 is CASSLWADYQPQQF. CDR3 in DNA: TGTGCCAGCAGTTTATGGGCGGATTATCAGCCCCAGCAGTTT.

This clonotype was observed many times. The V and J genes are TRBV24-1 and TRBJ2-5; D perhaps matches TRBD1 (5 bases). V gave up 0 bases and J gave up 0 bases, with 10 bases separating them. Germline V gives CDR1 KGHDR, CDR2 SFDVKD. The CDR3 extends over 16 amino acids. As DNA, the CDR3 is TGTGCCACCAGTGATTTGCAGGGCGGACACCAAGAGACCCAGTACTTC. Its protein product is CATSDLQGGHQETQYF.

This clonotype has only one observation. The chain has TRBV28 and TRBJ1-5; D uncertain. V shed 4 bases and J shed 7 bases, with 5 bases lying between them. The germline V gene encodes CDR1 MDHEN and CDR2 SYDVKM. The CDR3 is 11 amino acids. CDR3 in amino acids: CASSSVQPQHF. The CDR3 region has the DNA TGTGCCAGCAGTTCGGTACAGCCCCAGCATTTT.

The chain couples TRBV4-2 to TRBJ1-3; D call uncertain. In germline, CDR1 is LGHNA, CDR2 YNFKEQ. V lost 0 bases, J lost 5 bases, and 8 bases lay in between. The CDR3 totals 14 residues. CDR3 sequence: CASSQEIERNTIYF. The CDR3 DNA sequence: TGTGCCAGCAGCCAAGAAATTGAGCGAAACACCATATATTTT.

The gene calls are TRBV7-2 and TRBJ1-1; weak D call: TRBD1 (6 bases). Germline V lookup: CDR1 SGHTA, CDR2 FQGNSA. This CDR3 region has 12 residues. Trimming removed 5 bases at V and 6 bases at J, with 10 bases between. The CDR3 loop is CASSTGRPEAFF. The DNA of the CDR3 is TGTGCCAGCAGCACAGGGCGTCCTGAAGCTTTCTTT.

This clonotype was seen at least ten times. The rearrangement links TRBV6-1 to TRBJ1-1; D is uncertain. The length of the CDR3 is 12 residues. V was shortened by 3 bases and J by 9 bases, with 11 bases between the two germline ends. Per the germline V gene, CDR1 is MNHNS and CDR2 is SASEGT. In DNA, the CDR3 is TGTGCCAGCAGTGATTCGGACCGGAAAGCTTTCTTT. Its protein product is CASSDSDRKAFF.

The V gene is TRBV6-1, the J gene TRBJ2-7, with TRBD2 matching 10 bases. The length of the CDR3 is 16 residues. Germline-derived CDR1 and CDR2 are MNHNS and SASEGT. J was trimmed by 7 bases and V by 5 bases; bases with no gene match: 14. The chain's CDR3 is CASSQLRSGGAREQYF. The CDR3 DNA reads TGTGCCAGCAGTCAGCTACGCAGCGGGGGGGCGAGAGAGCAGTACTTC.

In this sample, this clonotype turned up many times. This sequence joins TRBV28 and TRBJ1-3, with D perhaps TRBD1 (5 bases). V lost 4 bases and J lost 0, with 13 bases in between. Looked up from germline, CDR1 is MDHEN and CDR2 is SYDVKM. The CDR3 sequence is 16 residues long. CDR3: CASSSNPGSSGNTIYF. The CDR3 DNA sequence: TGTGCCAGCAGTTCTAACCCAGGGAGCTCTGGAAACACCATATATTTT.

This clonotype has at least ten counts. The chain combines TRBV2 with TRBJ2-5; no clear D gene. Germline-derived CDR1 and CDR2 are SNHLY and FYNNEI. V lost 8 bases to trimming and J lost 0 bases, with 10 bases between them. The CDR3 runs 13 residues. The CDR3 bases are TGTGCCAGCCGGCTTGAGTACCAAGAGACCCAGTACTTC. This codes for CASRLEYQETQYF. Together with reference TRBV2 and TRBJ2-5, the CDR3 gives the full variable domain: EPEVTQTPSHQVTQMGQEVILRCVPISNHLYFYWYRQILGQKVEFLVSFYNNEISEKSEIFDDQFSVERPDGSNFTLKIRSTKLEDSAMYFCASRLEYQETQYFGPGTRLLVL.

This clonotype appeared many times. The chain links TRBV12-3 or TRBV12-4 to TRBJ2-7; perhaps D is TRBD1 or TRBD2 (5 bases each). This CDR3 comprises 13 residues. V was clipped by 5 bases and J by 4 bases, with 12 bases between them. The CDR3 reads CASSLAWGYEQYF. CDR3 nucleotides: TGTGCCAGCAGTCTTGCCTGGGGGTACGAGCAGTACTTC.

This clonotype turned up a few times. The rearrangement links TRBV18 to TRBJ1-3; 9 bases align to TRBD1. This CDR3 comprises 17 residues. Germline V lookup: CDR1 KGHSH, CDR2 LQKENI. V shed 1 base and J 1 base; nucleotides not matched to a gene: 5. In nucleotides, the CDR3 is TGTGCCAGCTCACCACGGACAGGGGAGGGATCTGGAAACACCATATATTTT. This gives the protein CASSPRTGEGSGNTIYF.

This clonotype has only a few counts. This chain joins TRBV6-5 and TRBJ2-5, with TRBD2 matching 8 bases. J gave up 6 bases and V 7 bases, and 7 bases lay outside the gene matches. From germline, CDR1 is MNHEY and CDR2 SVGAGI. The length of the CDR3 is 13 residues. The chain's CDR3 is CASIMAGGKTQYF. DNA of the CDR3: TGTGCCAGCATTATGGCGGGGGGAAAGACCCAGTACTTC.

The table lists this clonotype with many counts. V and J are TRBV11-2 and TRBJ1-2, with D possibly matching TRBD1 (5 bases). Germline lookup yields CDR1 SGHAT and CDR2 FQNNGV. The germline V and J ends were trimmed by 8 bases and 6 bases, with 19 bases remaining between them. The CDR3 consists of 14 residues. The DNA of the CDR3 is TGTGCCAGCCGACCATTGACGGGGCCCCATGGCTACACCTTC. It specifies CASRPLTGPHGYTF.

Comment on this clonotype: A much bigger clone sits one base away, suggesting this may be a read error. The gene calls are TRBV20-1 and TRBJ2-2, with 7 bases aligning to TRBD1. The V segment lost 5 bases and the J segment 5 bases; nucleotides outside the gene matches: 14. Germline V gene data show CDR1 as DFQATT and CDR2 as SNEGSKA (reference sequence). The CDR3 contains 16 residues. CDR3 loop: CSAVGGLGIRTGELFF. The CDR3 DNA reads TGCAGTGCTGTAGGGGGCCTGGGGATTCGAACCGGGGAGCTGTTTTTT.

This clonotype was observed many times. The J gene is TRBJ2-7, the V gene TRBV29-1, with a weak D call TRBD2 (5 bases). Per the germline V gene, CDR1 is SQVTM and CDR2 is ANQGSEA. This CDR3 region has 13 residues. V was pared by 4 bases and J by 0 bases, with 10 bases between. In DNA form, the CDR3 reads TGCAGCGTTGCCGGACTCCTCTCCTACGAGCAGTACTTC. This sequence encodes CSVAGLLSYEQYF.

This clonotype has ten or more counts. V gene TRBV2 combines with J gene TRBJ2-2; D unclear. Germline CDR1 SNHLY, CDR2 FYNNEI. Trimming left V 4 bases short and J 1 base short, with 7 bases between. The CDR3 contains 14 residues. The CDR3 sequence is CASSVTVNTGELFF. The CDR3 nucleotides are TGTGCCAGCAGTGTAACGGTGAACACCGGGGAGCTGTTTTTT.

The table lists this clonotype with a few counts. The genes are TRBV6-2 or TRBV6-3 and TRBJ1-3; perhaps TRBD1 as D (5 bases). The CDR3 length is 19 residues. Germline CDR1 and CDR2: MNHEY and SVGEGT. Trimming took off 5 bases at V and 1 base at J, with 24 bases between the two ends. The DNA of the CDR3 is TGTGCCAGCAGTCCGCGGGGGTGGGGCTCCAAGTCGTCTGGAAACACCATATATTTT. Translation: CASSPRGWGSKSSGNTIYF.

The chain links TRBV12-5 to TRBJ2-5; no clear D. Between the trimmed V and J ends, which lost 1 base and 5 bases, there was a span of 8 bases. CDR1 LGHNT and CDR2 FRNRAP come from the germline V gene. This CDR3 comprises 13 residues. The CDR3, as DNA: TGTGCTAGTGGTTTGGACCGCGTGGAGACCCAGTACTTC. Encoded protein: CASGLDRVETQYF.

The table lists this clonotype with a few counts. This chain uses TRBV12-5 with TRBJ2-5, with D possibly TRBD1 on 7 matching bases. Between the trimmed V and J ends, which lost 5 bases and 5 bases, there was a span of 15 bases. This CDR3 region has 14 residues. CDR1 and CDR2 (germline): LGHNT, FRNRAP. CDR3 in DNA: TGTGCTAGTGGTCCCTCCAGGGGGGTGGAGACCCAGTACTTC. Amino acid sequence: CASGPSRGVETQYF.

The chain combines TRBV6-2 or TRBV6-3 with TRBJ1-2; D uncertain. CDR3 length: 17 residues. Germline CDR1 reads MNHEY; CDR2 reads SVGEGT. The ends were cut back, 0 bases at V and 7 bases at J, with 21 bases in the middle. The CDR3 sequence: CASSYSSFALSFSGYTF. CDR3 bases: TGTGCCAGCAGTTACTCTTCTTTCGCTTTGTCGTTCTCTGGCTACACCTTC.

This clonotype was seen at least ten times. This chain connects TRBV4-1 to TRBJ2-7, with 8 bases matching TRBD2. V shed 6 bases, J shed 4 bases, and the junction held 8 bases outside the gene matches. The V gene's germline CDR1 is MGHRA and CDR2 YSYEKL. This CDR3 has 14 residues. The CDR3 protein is CASSSPGLGYEQYF. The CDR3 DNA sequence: TGCGCCAGCAGTTCCCCGGGACTAGGGTACGAGCAGTACTTC.

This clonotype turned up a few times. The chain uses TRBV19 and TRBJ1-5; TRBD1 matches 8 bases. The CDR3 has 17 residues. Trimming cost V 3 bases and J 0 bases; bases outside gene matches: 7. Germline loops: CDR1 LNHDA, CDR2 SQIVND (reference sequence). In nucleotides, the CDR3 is TGTGCCAGTAGTATTTCCGGGACAGGATTTAGCAATCAGCCCCAGCATTTT. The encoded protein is CASSISGTGFSNQPQHF.

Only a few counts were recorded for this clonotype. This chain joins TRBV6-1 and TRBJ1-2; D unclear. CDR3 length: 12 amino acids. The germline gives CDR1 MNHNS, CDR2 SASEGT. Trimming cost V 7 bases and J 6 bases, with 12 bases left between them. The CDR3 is CASNEGYDGYTF. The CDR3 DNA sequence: TGTGCCAGCAACGAGGGCTATGATGGCTACACCTTC.

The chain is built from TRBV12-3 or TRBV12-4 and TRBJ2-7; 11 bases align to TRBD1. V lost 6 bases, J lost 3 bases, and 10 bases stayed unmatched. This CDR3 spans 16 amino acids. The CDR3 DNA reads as TGTGCCAGCAGCGGGGGACAGGGGGATGGAGTCTACGAGCAGTACTTC. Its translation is CASSGGQGDGVYEQYF.

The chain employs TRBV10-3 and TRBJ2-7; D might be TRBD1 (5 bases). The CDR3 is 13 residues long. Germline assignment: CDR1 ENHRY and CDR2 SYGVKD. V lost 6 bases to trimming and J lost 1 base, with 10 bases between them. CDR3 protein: CAIRLQESYEQYF. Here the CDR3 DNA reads TGTGCCATCAGGTTACAGGAATCCTACGAGCAGTACTTC.

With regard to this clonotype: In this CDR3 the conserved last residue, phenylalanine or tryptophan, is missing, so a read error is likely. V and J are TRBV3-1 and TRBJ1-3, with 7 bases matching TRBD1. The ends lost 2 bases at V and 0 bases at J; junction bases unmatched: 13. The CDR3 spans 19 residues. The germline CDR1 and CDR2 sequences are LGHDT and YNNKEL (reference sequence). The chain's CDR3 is CASSQFGQDLGASGNTIYV. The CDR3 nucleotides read TGTGCCAGCAGCCAATTCGGACAGGACCTGGGGGCCTCTGGAAACACCATATATGTT.

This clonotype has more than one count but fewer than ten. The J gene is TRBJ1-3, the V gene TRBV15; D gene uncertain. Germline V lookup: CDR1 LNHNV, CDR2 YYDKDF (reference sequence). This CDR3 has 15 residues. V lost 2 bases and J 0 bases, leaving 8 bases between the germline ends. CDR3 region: CATSRQAGSGNTIYF. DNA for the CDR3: TGTGCCACCAGCAGACAGGCGGGCTCTGGAAACACCATATATTTT.

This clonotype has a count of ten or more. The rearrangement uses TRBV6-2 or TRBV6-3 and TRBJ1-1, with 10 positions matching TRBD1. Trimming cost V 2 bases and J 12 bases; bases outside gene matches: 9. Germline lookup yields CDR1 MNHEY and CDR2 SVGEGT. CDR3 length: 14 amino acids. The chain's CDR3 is CASSYSRTGGRSFF. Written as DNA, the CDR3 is TGTGCCAGCAGTTACAGTCGGACAGGGGGGCGGTCTTTCTTT.

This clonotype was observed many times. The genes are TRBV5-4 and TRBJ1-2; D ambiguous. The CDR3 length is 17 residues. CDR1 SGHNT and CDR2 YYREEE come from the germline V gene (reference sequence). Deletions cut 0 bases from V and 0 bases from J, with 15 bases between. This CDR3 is CASSLANYIVANYGYTF. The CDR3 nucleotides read TGTGCCAGCAGCTTGGCGAATTACATCGTGGCTAACTATGGCTACACCTTC.

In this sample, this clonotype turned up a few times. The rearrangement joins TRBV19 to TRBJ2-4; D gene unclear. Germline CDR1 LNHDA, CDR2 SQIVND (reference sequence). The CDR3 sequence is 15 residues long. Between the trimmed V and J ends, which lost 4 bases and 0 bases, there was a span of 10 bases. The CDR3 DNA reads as TGTGCCAGTAGTAATCGTGGGATAGCCAAAAACATTCAGTACTTC. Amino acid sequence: CASSNRGIAKNIQYF.

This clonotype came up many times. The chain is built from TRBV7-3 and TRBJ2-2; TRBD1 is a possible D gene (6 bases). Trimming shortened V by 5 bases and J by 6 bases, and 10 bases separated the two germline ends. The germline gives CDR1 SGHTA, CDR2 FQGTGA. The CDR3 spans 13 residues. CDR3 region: CASSPTGSGELFF. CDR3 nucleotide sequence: TGTGCCAGCAGCCCAACAGGGTCCGGGGAGCTGTTTTTT.